These 27 T cell receptor beta chains were all obtained from the same sample, sequenced in a study of blood T cell repertoires in COVID-19. The data were produced by immunoSEQ multiplex PCR, yet TCRdb's version contains in-frame clones alone and is incomplete. The data show about 21,000 clones, around 82% seen once. The material sequenced was peripheral blood. These receptors came from a man aged 55 to 70 with active COVID-19.

The chain recombines TRBV4-3 with TRBJ1-5; 11 bases line up with TRBD1. V was clipped by 3 bases and J by 7 bases; unmatched bases: 2. CDR1 is LGHNA and CDR2 is YSLEER in the germline V gene. CDR3 size: 14 residues. The CDR3 sequence is CASSHGTGGQPQHF. In DNA form, the CDR3 reads TGCGCCAGCAGCCACGGGACAGGGGGGCAGCCCCAGCATTTT.

The CDR3 sequence is CASRQRDRSYGYTF. DNA for the CDR3: TGTGCCAGCAGACAGAGGGACAGATCCTATGGCTACACCTTC. This chain links TRBV6-6 with TRBJ1-2; the match to TRBD1 covers 7 bases. This CDR3 is built from 14 residues. Germline V gives CDR1 MNHNY, CDR2 SVGAGI (reference sequence). With 6 bases clipped from V and 4 bases from J, the junction kept 8 bases outside the gene matches.

The chain has TRBV14 and TRBJ1-5; 7 nucleotides agree with TRBD1. The germline CDR1 and CDR2 sequences are SGHDN and FVKESK. The length of the CDR3 is 16 residues. The V and J ends lost 0 bases and 1 base, in that order; junction bases with no gene match: 3. For the CDR3, the DNA is TGTGCCAGCAGCCAAGAACAGGGGAGGAGCAATCAGCCCCAGCATTTT. Its protein product is CASSQEQGRSNQPQHF.

The chain joins TRBV5-1 to TRBJ2-7; D might be TRBD2 (6 bases). V lost 5 bases to trimming and J lost 2 bases, with 17 bases between them. Germline lookup yields CDR1 SGHRS and CDR2 YFSETQ. The CDR3 totals 15 residues. This chain's CDR3 is CASRDGGIPPYEQYF. DNA for the CDR3: TGCGCCAGCAGGGATGGCGGGATACCGCCCTACGAGCAGTACTTC.

This chain joins TRBV9 and TRBJ1-1, with a tentative D call TRBD1 (5 bases). This CDR3 is 12 amino acids long. Germline V CDR1 and CDR2: SGDLS, YYNGEE. V dropped 3 bases and J dropped 11 bases, with 14 bases sitting between them. CDR3: CASSGFGGDAFF. The CDR3 coding sequence is TGTGCCAGCAGCGGATTCGGGGGGGATGCTTTCTTT.

The rearrangement uses TRBV6-6 and TRBJ1-6; the match to TRBD1 covers 11 bases. The CDR3 runs 15 residues. Germline CDR1 MNHNY, CDR2 SVGAGI (reference sequence). The V gene end was trimmed by 2 bases and the J gene end by 7 bases; junction bases not matched to a gene: 1. In DNA form, the CDR3 reads TGTGCCAGCAGTTACCGGACAGGGGGCAATTCACCCCTCCACTTT. This translates into CASSYRTGGNSPLHF.

This chain joins TRBV6-6 and TRBJ1-6; TRBD1 agrees at 7 bases. The V segment lost 2 bases and the J segment 10 bases; nucleotides outside the gene matches: 11. The CDR3 runs to 16 residues. Germline-derived CDR1 and CDR2 are MNHNY and SVGAGI (reference sequence). DNA for the CDR3: TGTGCCAGCAGTTACCCCGGACAGGCCGCTGAGTCACCCCTCCACTTT. This encodes CASSYPGQAAESPLHF.

This clone occurred once. The chain joins TRBV5-1 to TRBJ2-2, with TRBD1 identical over 10 bases. This CDR3 spans 17 amino acids. V gave up 4 bases and J gave up 4 bases; unmatched junction bases: 10. In germline, CDR1 is SGHRS, CDR2 YFSETQ. CDR3 residues: CASSLSRTGGPTGELFF. CDR3 coding DNA: TGCGCCAGCAGCCTGAGTCGGACAGGGGGACCCACCGGGGAGCTGTTTTTT.

This clone was seen more than once but under ten times. The chain carries TRBV2 and TRBJ2-3; TRBD2 matches 9 bases. With 3 bases clipped from V and 0 bases from J, the junction kept 4 bases outside the gene matches. The length of the CDR3 is 16 residues. In germline, CDR1 is SNHLY, CDR2 FYNNEI. CDR3 nucleotides: TGTGCCAGCAGTGATTCCCTAGCGGGGAGCACAGATACGCAGTATTTT. This encodes CASSDSLAGSTDTQYF.

The sample holds a few counts of this clone. This rearrangement joins TRBV2 to TRBJ2-7, with D possibly matching TRBD1 (6 bases). CDR1 and CDR2 from the germline V gene are SNHLY and FYNNEI. V dropped 6 bases and J dropped 4 bases, with 10 bases sitting between them. CDR3 length: 12 residues. In nucleotides, the CDR3 is TGTGCCAGCAGGCCTACAGGGTACGAGCAGTACTTC. Translation: CASRPTGYEQYF.

The chain carries TRBV4-3 and TRBJ1-1, with TRBD1 matching over 8 bases. CDR3 length: 16 residues. V lost 1 base and J lost 5; bases outside the gene matches: 9. Germline V CDR1 and CDR2: LGHNA, YSLEER. CDR3 protein: CASSQGAGGGTTEAFF. The CDR3, as DNA: TGCGCCAGCAGCCAAGGGGCAGGGGGCGGGACGACTGAAGCTTTCTTT.

The chain employs TRBV15 and TRBJ1-6; no reliable D call. The CDR3 is 15 residues long. V lost 1 base, J lost 3 bases, and 7 bases lay in between. Looked up from germline, CDR1 is LNHNV and CDR2 is YYDKDF (reference sequence). CDR3 loop: CATSRVTNYNSPLHF. In nucleotides, the CDR3 is TGTGCCACCAGCAGAGTTACTAACTATAATTCACCCCTCCACTTT.

V usage is TRBV15 and J usage is TRBJ1-6; 9 nucleotides agree with TRBD1. From germline, CDR1 is LNHNV and CDR2 YYDKDF (reference sequence). The CDR3 loop spans 15 amino acids. V shed 3 bases and J 7 bases; nucleotides not matched to a gene: 4. As DNA, the CDR3 is TGTGCCACCAGCAGGACCGGGACAGGGAATTCACCCCTCCACTTT. It codes for CATSRTGTGNSPLHF.

This clone is categorized as medium-sized. This chain connects TRBV27 to TRBJ2-1; 10 bases are a match to TRBD2. CDR3 size: 17 residues. With V trimmed by 5 bases and J by 6 bases, 13 bases remained unmatched. CDR1 MNHEY and CDR2 SMNVEV come from the germline V gene (reference sequence). The CDR3 loop is CASSLIQREGLFNEQFF. The CDR3 nucleotides are TGTGCCAGCAGTCTAATCCAGCGGGAGGGCCTGTTCAATGAGCAGTTCTTC.

The rearrangement links TRBV30 to TRBJ1-4; TRBD1 might be the D (5 bases). The V end was cut by 6 bases, the J end by 0 bases, with 8 bases between. Germline lookup yields CDR1 GTSNPN and CDR2 SVGIG (reference sequence). The CDR3 is made up of 13 amino acids. CDR3 DNA sequence: TGTGCCTGTGACAGAACAACTAATGAAAAACTGTTTTTT. This encodes CACDRTTNEKLFF.

The gene calls are TRBV15 and TRBJ2-1, with 11 bases that match TRBD2. V shed 1 base and J 5 bases; nucleotides not matched to a gene: 4. Germline CDR1 is LNHNV and CDR2 is YYDKDF (reference sequence). This CDR3 contains 16 residues. CDR3 sequence (DNA): TGTGCCACCAGCAGAGTTGGGACTAGCGGCCACAATGAGCAGTTCTTC. It yields the protein CATSRVGTSGHNEQFF.

The chain uses TRBV29-1 and TRBJ2-7, with TRBD2 matching over 12 bases. The CDR3 is 15 amino acids. J lost 0 bases, V lost 0 bases, and 0 bases had no gene match. Germline V gene data show CDR1 as SQVTM and CDR2 as ANQGSEA. CDR3 coding DNA: TGCAGCGTTGAAGAGACTAGCGGGAGCTCCTACGAGCAGTACTTC. Its protein is CSVEETSGSSYEQYF.

This clone was picked up a small number of times. The rearrangement links TRBV27 to TRBJ2-5; TRBD2 is a possible D gene (6 bases). The length of the CDR3 is 15 residues. The V end was cut by 8 bases, the J end by 5 bases, with 21 bases between. CDR1 MNHEY and CDR2 SMNVEV come from the germline V gene (reference sequence). The DNA of the CDR3 is TGTGCCAGCCCCATTGGAGGGCTGGTTGGTGAGACCCAGTACTTC. Amino acids: CASPIGGLVGETQYF.

The table lists this clone with a few counts. At the DNA level, this CDR3 is encoded by other sequences in the same sample as well. This chain links TRBV19 with TRBJ2-3; 8 positions match TRBD1. CDR3 length: 15 amino acids. The V gene end was trimmed by 5 bases and the J gene end by 1 base; junction bases not matched to a gene: 5. The germline V gene encodes CDR1 LNHDA and CDR2 SQIVND (reference sequence). In nucleotides, the CDR3 is TGTGCCAGTAGTCCGGGGACAGGAGGCACAGATACGCAGTATTTT. As protein: CASSPGTGGTDTQYF.

This clone appeared a few times. The chain uses TRBV25-1 and TRBJ2-5; D is perhaps TRBD1 (5 bases). CDR3 length equals 14 residues. V was trimmed by 2 bases and J by 6 bases, leaving 13 bases between them. The V gene's germline CDR1 is MGHDK and CDR2 SYGVNS. The CDR3 bases are TGTGCCAGCAGTGAACTGGGGCCCGAAAAGACCCAGTACTTC. This translates into CASSELGPEKTQYF.

This rearrangement joins TRBV29-1 to TRBJ2-1; D possibly corresponds to TRBD2 (6 bases). The CDR3 has 12 amino acids. Germline CDR1 and CDR2: SQVTM and ANQGSEA. The V and J ends lost 4 bases and 8 bases respectively, with 12 bases between them. Here the CDR3 reads CSVAQGGDEQFF. CDR3 in DNA: TGCAGCGTTGCCCAGGGAGGTGATGAGCAGTTCTTC.

Only a few counts were recorded for this clone. CDR3: CASSWTVVSYGYTF. The DNA for the CDR3 is TGTGCCAGCAGTTGGACAGTGGTATCCTATGGCTACACCTTC. The genes are TRBV28 and TRBJ1-2; possibly TRBD1 for D (6 bases). Germline V lookup: CDR1 MDHEN, CDR2 SYDVKM. The CDR3 spans 14 residues. V was cut by 4 bases and J by 4 bases, with 13 bases left in between.

The chain couples TRBV30 to TRBJ2-5; D perhaps matches TRBD2 (5 bases). Germline V CDR1 and CDR2: GTSNPN, SVGIG (reference sequence). V was cut by 0 bases and J by 5 bases, with 10 bases left in between. The CDR3 length is 13 residues. CDR3 protein: CAWSVQRGETQYF. The CDR3, as DNA: TGTGCCTGGAGTGTTCAGAGAGGGGAGACCCAGTACTTC.

The chain couples TRBV19 to TRBJ2-1; TRBD1 aligns across 8 bases. This CDR3 region has 14 residues. Trimming took 10 bases from V and 5 from J; bases not matched to a gene: 10. From germline, CDR1 is LNHDA and CDR2 SQIVND (reference sequence). The CDR3 nucleotides read TGTGCCACTAGAACGGGACAGGACCACAATGAGCAGTTCTTC. Translating it yields CATRTGQDHNEQFF.

The chain has TRBV7-2 and TRBJ2-3; weak D call: TRBD2 (5 bases). This CDR3 has 15 amino acids. Trimming removed 0 bases from V and 1 base from J, with 8 bases in between. Germline CDR1 and CDR2: SGHTA and FQGNSA. For the CDR3, the DNA is TGTGCCAGCAGCTTAGCAAGCGGCGGCACAGATACGCAGTATTTT. It yields the protein CASSLASGGTDTQYF.

This chain joins TRBV7-2 and TRBJ1-6; 8 bases map to TRBD1. Germline V gene lookup returns CDR1 SGHTA and CDR2 FQGNSA. The CDR3 is made up of 16 amino acids. The V segment lost 2 bases and the J segment 7 bases; nucleotides outside the gene matches: 7. The DNA of the CDR3 is TGTGCCAGCAGCTTATCTGCGACAGGGGTCAATTCACCCCTCCACTTT. This codes for CASSLSATGVNSPLHF.

The V gene is TRBV30, the J gene TRBJ1-1; D gene unclear. The germline V gene encodes CDR1 GTSNPN and CDR2 SVGIG (reference sequence). This CDR3 has 12 residues. V lost 1 base to trimming and J lost 3 bases, with 6 bases between them. The CDR3 DNA is TGTGCCTGGAGTGCCCTTGACACTGAAGCTTTCTTT. Residues: CAWSALDTEAFF.